The rows below give T cell receptor beta chains drawn from one sample of a study of blood T cell repertoires in COVID-19. The repertoire was sequenced with immunoSEQ multiplex PCR; TCRdb's copy has only in-frame clones and lacks some. This table holds approximately 130,000 clones, about 80% found once. The specimen was peripheral blood. These receptors were collected from a human donor in a cohort sampled during active COVID-19. The CDR3 runs from the conserved cysteine through the conserved F or W.

V gene	J gene	CDR3 protein
TRBV18	TRBJ1-3	CASSPRLTSGVKDSGNTIYF
TRBV7-6	TRBJ2-5	CASGVAGGQETQYF
TRBV10-1	TRBJ2-5	CASSSDGGAEETQYF
TRBV6-5	TRBJ1-2	CASSPDRGYGYTF
TRBV4-1	TRBJ2-3	CASSWTGGGDTQYF
TRBV6-5	TRBJ2-2	CASSQGSTGELFF
TRBV29-1	TRBJ1-2	CSVSTVSLNYGYTF
TRBV29-1	TRBJ2-2	CSAGTGPLQLFF
TRBV30	TRBJ1-6	CAWTAREPPLHF
TRBV7-9	TRBJ2-5	CASSRRVFPQETQYF
TRBV9	TRBJ1-1	CASRRGLNTEAFF
TRBV11-3	TRBJ2-2	CASSWTGFAGELFF
TRBV18	TRBJ1-5	CASSLKGTGNGNQPQHF
TRBV6-2/TRBV6-3	TRBJ2-5	CASSPGLAQETQYF
TRBV5-5	TRBJ2-5	CASRPDRFQETQYF
TRBV19	TRBJ2-1	CASSIGVRGPPYNEQFF
TRBV9	TRBJ2-1	CASSVGGLALTNEQFF
TRBV28	TRBJ1-1	CASSSWGQASPEAFF
TRBV19	TRBJ1-1	CASTGVGGGTEAFF
TRBV9	TRBJ1-6	CASSVEGRGHSPLHF
TRBV7-6	TRBJ1-5	CASSLYNQPQHF
TRBV19	TRBJ2-1	CAIRDERGKVVEQFF
TRBV10-3	TRBJ1-5	CAISGGVSNQPQHF
TRBV4-1	TRBJ2-7	CASSQKAGVFYEQYF
TRBV7-2	TRBJ1-1	CASSLRGAPVEAFF
TRBV5-1	TRBJ1-6	CASRPQGTSNSPLHF
TRBV5-1	TRBJ2-7	CASSSRTGGLEQYF
TRBV6-5	TRBJ1-5	CASSFRGNQPQHF
TRBV9	TRBJ2-3	CASSVEGGQGDTQYF
TRBV7-8	TRBJ2-1	CASSPAGGLGSYNEQFF
TRBV3-1/TRBV3-2	TRBJ1-2	CASSQGSQGNHGYTF
TRBV28	TRBJ2-4	CASRRDIAGEGTKNIQYF
TRBV5-4	TRBJ2-5	CASSLWGGETQYF
TRBV7-9	TRBJ2-7	CASSSGRGLTKAYEQYF
TRBV3-1/TRBV3-2	TRBJ1-4	CASSRGGLEKLFF
TRBV6-6	TRBJ1-2	CASSPTGLSYGYTF
TRBV10-3	TRBJ1-4	CAISEGGLNEKLFF
TRBV19	TRBJ1-5	CASGRDRGGNQPQHF
TRBV4-1	TRBJ2-5	CASSQARVETQYF
TRBV27	TRBJ2-7	CASSSPGRGGDEQYF
TRBV27	TRBJ2-5	CASSPAGLAGQETQYF
TRBV7-8	TRBJ1-5	CASNPREGAQGPQHF
TRBV10-1	TRBJ2-5	CASVKGLRGGRETQYF
TRBV6-5	TRBJ1-5	CASSSQGAGSNQPQHF
TRBV19	TRBJ1-5	CASRRDSFIFKPQHF
TRBV28	TRBJ1-4	CASSTSGTGNEKLFF
TRBV7-9	TRBJ1-1	CASSPPGQANTEAFF
TRBV9	TRBJ1-4	CASSVGAGNEKLFF
TRBV12-3/TRBV12-4	TRBJ1-1	CASSFRRDTEAFF
TRBV30	TRBJ1-5	CAWSVGTGIYSNQPQHF
TRBV6-5	TRBJ2-7	CASTGGYEQYF
TRBV3-1/TRBV3-2	TRBJ2-7	CASSLGDRAYEQYF
TRBV30	TRBJ2-3	CAWSPIEDTQYF
TRBV7-9	TRBJ1-6	CNAPRAPPLSPLHF